This entry features one TCR beta chain sequence. Which antigen it targets is not known. No base-level quality is on record; no much larger clone is a single base apart. This record comes from a study of response to subunit inactivated influenza vaccine (dated by TCRdb to 2017 to 2018). About the investigation overall: Deep quantitative T cell receptor repertoire profiling was used in the study to track responses to a trivalent subunit inactivated influenza vaccine.

Receptor amplification or capture employed RT-PCR. TCRdb lists the instrument as Illumina HiSeq 2500. In TCRdb, the public reads were trimmed at Q25 with fastp and aligned with MiXCR, with productive beta chains retained. All rows with the same CDR3 protein become a single entry with the most common DNA and genes. The sample table holds roughly 500,000 distinct CDR3 sequences, of which approximately 15% were seen once. Of the sample, 3% is held by the ten largest clones. Taken from cysteine to phenylalanine, the CDR3 has 15 residues. Only the CDR3 portion is preserved as DNA: 45 bases, with reading frame beginning at the first base. V loses 5 bases of germline sequence and J loses 2 bases, and the interval between the two ends is 15 bases. Via the germline V gene, CDR1 is MDHEN and CDR2 SYDVKM. Here is what the overall study found, with its caveats: The authors proposed that each seasonal influenza vaccination may bring in only a limited number of new T cells.

The TCR sequence derives from a man aged 50 to 69 who received an inactivated influenza vaccine. Donor details come from another sample of the same person, matched by shared clones. Sample: CD4+ T cells sorted from PBMCs, taken roughly 24 months after vaccination. The V and J segments used are TRBV28 and TRBJ1-1, with the D segment identity uncertain. Here the CDR3 is given as CASSLGLRRNTEAFF. The sequenced DNA: TGTGCCAGCAGTCTGGGCCTCAGGAGAAACACTGAAGCTTTCTTT.